A selection of T cell receptor beta chains follows, all from one sample in a study of blood T cell repertoires in COVID-19. Assay used: immunoSEQ multiplex PCR; TCRdb lists only in-frame clones, some missing. The sample records approximately 50,000 clones, 90% being singletons. The sample was peripheral blood. These receptors were collected from a human donor in a cohort sampled during active COVID-19. Each CDR3 is given with its conserved first and last residue. Fields, in order: V gene, D gene, clone size, J gene, CDR3 DNA, CDR3 protein. A D gene is named only where the DNA matches it firmly. Clone size is shown for a subset of rows, as once, few, many or a class of expanded clone.

v_call: TRBV27
d_call: TRBD1
clone_size: once
j_call: TRBJ1-2
cdr3_nt: TGTGCCAGCAGACCGGGACAGGGTGCGAACTATGGCTACACCTTC
cdr3_aa: CASRPGQGANYGYTF

v_call: TRBV25-1
d_call: -
clone_size: -
j_call: TRBJ2-5
cdr3_nt: TGTGCCAGCAGTGAATGGGACGGAGGGAACCAAGAGACCCAGTACTTC
cdr3_aa: CASSEWDGGNQETQYF

v_call: TRBV7-8
d_call: -
clone_size: -
j_call: TRBJ1-2
cdr3_nt: TGTGCCAGCAGCTTAGACAGTAACTATGGCTACACCTTC
cdr3_aa: CASSLDSNYGYTF

v_call: TRBV7-9
d_call: -
clone_size: -
j_call: TRBJ2-1
cdr3_nt: TGTGCCAGCAGTCTCGTTGGCAGGGTCATAAGCAATGAGCAGTTCTTC
cdr3_aa: CASSLVGRVISNEQFF

v_call: TRBV19
d_call: -
clone_size: -
j_call: TRBJ1-1
cdr3_nt: TGTGCCAGTAGTAAACGAATCGAGGAAATTGAAGCTTTCTTT
cdr3_aa: CASSKRIEEIEAFF

v_call: TRBV7-2
d_call: -
clone_size: -
j_call: TRBJ1-5
cdr3_nt: TGTGCCAGCAGCTTAGTTTCCCGGGATAATCAGCCCCAGCATTTT
cdr3_aa: CASSLVSRDNQPQHF

v_call: TRBV28
d_call: -
clone_size: once
j_call: TRBJ2-3
cdr3_nt: TGTGCCAGCATGGGTTTCAATACAGGGAGCACAGATACGCAGTATTTT
cdr3_aa: CASMGFNTGSTDTQYF

v_call: TRBV19
d_call: -
clone_size: -
j_call: TRBJ2-3
cdr3_nt: TGTGCCAGTAGTCCACGGGACACCTACACAGATACGCAGTATTTT
cdr3_aa: CASSPRDTYTDTQYF

v_call: TRBV7-2
d_call: TRBD2
clone_size: -
j_call: TRBJ2-5
cdr3_nt: TGTGCCAGCAGCTTTCGGATTGGCGGGGGGTTTGAAACCCAAGAGACCCAGTACTTC
cdr3_aa: CASSFRIGGGFETQETQYF

v_call: TRBV10-3
d_call: -
clone_size: -
j_call: TRBJ1-6
cdr3_nt: TGTGCCATCAGTGAGTCGAGCGGCTCCTATAATTCACCCCTCCACTTT
cdr3_aa: CAISESSGSYNSPLHF

v_call: TRBV15
d_call: -
clone_size: -
j_call: TRBJ2-2
cdr3_nt: TGTGCCACCAGCAGAGGGGGCATTCAGGCCGGGGAGCTGTTTTTT
cdr3_aa: CATSRGGIQAGELFF

v_call: TRBV9
d_call: TRBD1
clone_size: -
j_call: TRBJ1-5
cdr3_nt: TGTGCCAGCAGCGTGGGGACAGGTTTAAATCAGCCCCAGCATTTT
cdr3_aa: CASSVGTGLNQPQHF

v_call: TRBV10-2
d_call: TRBD2
clone_size: -
j_call: TRBJ2-1
cdr3_nt: TGCGCCACGGCTAGCGGGGGGCTAACCAATGAGCAGTTCTTC
cdr3_aa: CATASGGLTNEQFF

v_call: TRBV4-2
d_call: -
clone_size: -
j_call: TRBJ1-2
cdr3_nt: TGTGCCAGCAGCCCTCCGGAGCGAAACCTCTATGGCTACACCTTC
cdr3_aa: CASSPPERNLYGYTF

v_call: TRBV5-1
d_call: TRBD1
clone_size: -
j_call: TRBJ2-1
cdr3_nt: TGCGCCAGCAGCCTAAACTACCGAACAGGGGATGAGCAGTTCTTC
cdr3_aa: CASSLNYRTGDEQFF

v_call: TRBV2
d_call: TRBD1
clone_size: -
j_call: TRBJ1-1
cdr3_nt: TGTGCCAGCAGTCGCTTGACAGGGGGCAAGACTGAAGCTTTCTTT
cdr3_aa: CASSRLTGGKTEAFF

v_call: TRBV27
d_call: TRBD2
clone_size: once
j_call: TRBJ2-2
cdr3_nt: TGTGCCAGCAGTTACCCCCCCCCGGGGGGGAGGGGGACCGGGGAGCTGTTTTTT
cdr3_aa: CASSYPPPGGRGTGELFF

v_call: TRBV27
d_call: TRBD2
clone_size: -
j_call: TRBJ2-7
cdr3_nt: TGTGCCAGCAATCTAGCGGGAGGGCCTTACTACGAGCAGTACTTC
cdr3_aa: CASNLAGGPYYEQYF

v_call: TRBV2
d_call: TRBD1
clone_size: -
j_call: TRBJ2-5
cdr3_nt: TGTGCCAGCAAAGGGGGCATAAGTTCGGAGACCCAGTACTTC
cdr3_aa: CASKGGISSETQYF

v_call: TRBV4-1
d_call: TRBD2
clone_size: -
j_call: TRBJ2-5
cdr3_nt: TGCGCCAGCAGCCGACTAGCGGGGGGCAGCCAAGAGACCCAGTACTTC
cdr3_aa: CASSRLAGGSQETQYF

v_call: TRBV6-6
d_call: -
clone_size: medium-sized
j_call: TRBJ1-6
cdr3_nt: TGTGCCAGCAGTTCCGAGGGAGTAAGTTCACCCCTCCACTTT
cdr3_aa: CASSSEGVSSPLHF

v_call: TRBV10-3
d_call: -
clone_size: -
j_call: TRBJ1-5
cdr3_nt: TGTGCCATCAGTGGCGGGAACAATCAGCCCCAGCATTTT
cdr3_aa: CAISGGNNQPQHF

v_call: TRBV30
d_call: TRBD2
clone_size: -
j_call: TRBJ2-7
cdr3_nt: TGTGCCTGGACACCGGGACTAGCGTTCAGCGAGCAGTACTTC
cdr3_aa: CAWTPGLAFSEQYF

v_call: TRBV30
d_call: TRBD2
clone_size: -
j_call: TRBJ2-3
cdr3_nt: TGTGCCTGGAGTTTCCCGACTAGCGGGACCCCAGATACGCAGTATTTT
cdr3_aa: CAWSFPTSGTPDTQYF

v_call: TRBV2
d_call: -
clone_size: -
j_call: TRBJ2-7
cdr3_nt: TGTGCCAGCAGTGAAGGGAAGAGGGCACGTACCTACGAGCAGTACTTC
cdr3_aa: CASSEGKRARTYEQYF

v_call: TRBV29-1
d_call: TRBD2
clone_size: -
j_call: TRBJ2-1
cdr3_nt: TGCAGCGTTGAAGTAGAATGGACTAGCGGGACAGGTGAGCAGTTCTTC
cdr3_aa: CSVEVEWTSGTGEQFF

v_call: TRBV6-6
d_call: -
clone_size: -
j_call: TRBJ1-4
cdr3_nt: TGTGCCAGCAGTCACGGGCGGGCAACTAATGAAAAACTGTTTTTT
cdr3_aa: CASSHGRATNEKLFF

v_call: TRBV19
d_call: TRBD2
clone_size: -
j_call: TRBJ2-5
cdr3_nt: TGTGCCAGTGAGGCGGCGGGAGGGCCCCTGTACTTC
cdr3_aa: CASEAAGGPLYF

v_call: TRBV24-1
d_call: -
clone_size: -
j_call: TRBJ1-5
cdr3_nt: TGTGCCACTAAGGGAGAAGGGAATCAGCCCCAGCATTTT
cdr3_aa: CATKGEGNQPQHF

v_call: TRBV10-1
d_call: TRBD2
clone_size: -
j_call: TRBJ2-3
cdr3_nt: TGCGCCAGCAGTGTAACTAGCGGGGGATACACAGATACGCAGTATTTT
cdr3_aa: CASSVTSGGYTDTQYF

v_call: TRBV24-1
d_call: -
clone_size: -
j_call: TRBJ2-5
cdr3_nt: TGTGCCACCAGTGATTACAGGCCAGAGGCCGAACAGACCCAGTACTTC
cdr3_aa: CATSDYRPEAEQTQYF

v_call: TRBV2
d_call: -
clone_size: once
j_call: TRBJ2-2
cdr3_nt: TGTGCCAGCACCTCGCAGGGCCGACCTCCCGGGGAGCTGTTTTTT
cdr3_aa: CASTSQGRPPGELFF

v_call: TRBV4-3
d_call: -
clone_size: -
j_call: TRBJ2-2
cdr3_nt: TGCGCCAGCAGCCGTGCCGGTGCTGACACCGGGGAGCTGTTTTTT
cdr3_aa: CASSRAGADTGELFF

v_call: TRBV10-3
d_call: -
clone_size: -
j_call: TRBJ1-2
cdr3_nt: TGTGCCATCAGTGAGTCTGAGCGAGACAACTATGGCTACACCTTC
cdr3_aa: CAISESERDNYGYTF

v_call: TRBV7-9
d_call: -
clone_size: few
j_call: TRBJ1-4
cdr3_nt: TGTGCCAGCAGCTTAACAGGGCCAACTAATGAAAAACTGTTTTTT
cdr3_aa: CASSLTGPTNEKLFF

v_call: TRBV2
d_call: -
clone_size: -
j_call: TRBJ2-7
cdr3_nt: TGTGCCAGCGAGCTCGACGGCGACCCGGGTGAGGAGCAGTACTTC
cdr3_aa: CASELDGDPGEEQYF

v_call: TRBV6-2/TRBV6-3
d_call: -
clone_size: -
j_call: TRBJ1-2
cdr3_nt: TGTGCCAGCAGTTACCCCCCGGGGGAGTCATCTGGCTACACCTTC
cdr3_aa: CASSYPPGESSGYTF

v_call: TRBV2
d_call: -
clone_size: -
j_call: TRBJ1-3
cdr3_nt: TGTGCCAGCAGTGAAGTCGGGAACATGCGTAACACCATATATTTT
cdr3_aa: CASSEVGNMRNTIYF

v_call: TRBV30
d_call: -
clone_size: -
j_call: TRBJ2-7
cdr3_nt: TGTGCCTGGTCTGTGGGACTTGAATACGAGCAGTACTTC
cdr3_aa: CAWSVGLEYEQYF

v_call: TRBV4-3
d_call: -
clone_size: -
j_call: TRBJ2-2
cdr3_nt: TGCGCCAGCAGCCAAGAGGTGCGGGGGAACACCGGGGAGCTGTTTTTT
cdr3_aa: CASSQEVRGNTGELFF

v_call: TRBV28
d_call: -
clone_size: -
j_call: TRBJ2-7
cdr3_nt: TGTGCCAGCAGTTTAATTTACACATCCGAGCAGTACTTC
cdr3_aa: CASSLIYTSEQYF

v_call: TRBV24-1
d_call: TRBD2
clone_size: -
j_call: TRBJ2-2
cdr3_nt: TGTGCCACCGGGACTAGATCCGGGGAGCTGTTTTTT
cdr3_aa: CATGTRSGELFF

v_call: TRBV2
d_call: -
clone_size: -
j_call: TRBJ2-1
cdr3_nt: TGTGCCAGCAGAGGACGGGGTCGACCGCTACACAATGAGCAGTTCTTC
cdr3_aa: CASRGRGRPLHNEQFF

v_call: TRBV2
d_call: TRBD2
clone_size: -
j_call: TRBJ2-2
cdr3_nt: TGTGCCAGCAGTGAAGAGGCTAGCGGGAACACCGGGGAGCTGTTTTTT
cdr3_aa: CASSEEASGNTGELFF

v_call: TRBV6-1
d_call: -
clone_size: -
j_call: TRBJ1-5
cdr3_nt: TGTGCCAGCAGTGAATGGCCCTTGGAGGGGAGCAATCAGCCCCAGCATTTT
cdr3_aa: CASSEWPLEGSNQPQHF

v_call: TRBV9
d_call: -
clone_size: -
j_call: TRBJ1-1
cdr3_nt: TGTGCCAGCAGCTCCCTATCGGGCACTGAAGCTTTCTTT
cdr3_aa: CASSSLSGTEAFF

v_call: TRBV7-8
d_call: -
clone_size: -
j_call: TRBJ1-5
cdr3_nt: TGTGCCAGCAGCCCCGTGAGGTTTCTGGGTCAGCCCCAGCATTTT
cdr3_aa: CASSPVRFLGQPQHF